What follows are 10 T cell receptor beta chains derived from one specimen sequenced in a study of Graves' ophthalmopathy and Graves' hyperthyroidism. RNA transcripts provided the template for amplifying TCR beta CDR3 regions. Scientists carried out first-round RT-PCR using HTBI primers and then a second-round multiplex PCR. TCRdb recomputed calls from the multiplex PCR reads with MiXCR, one row per CDR3 protein. The data contain around 400,000 distinct CDR3 sequences, around a fifth of them singletons. The sample consisted of peripheral blood. These TCRs come from a woman under 30 with stable Graves' hyperthyroidism.

This clonotype was counted only a few times. The chain employs TRBV5-1 and TRBJ2-2, with D perhaps assigned TRBD1 or TRBD2 (5 bases each). The germline V gene encodes CDR1 SGHRS and CDR2 YFSETQ. V was clipped by 0 bases and J by 5 bases, with 11 bases between them. CDR3 size: 15 residues. CDR3 nucleotide sequence: TGCGCCAGCAGCTTGGACGGGGCTCCAACCGGGGAGCTGTTTTTT. It encodes CASSLDGAPTGELFF. Drawing the rest from reference TRBV5-1 and TRBJ2-2, the complete variable domain is KAGVTQTPRYLIKTRGQQVTLSCSPISGHRSVSWYQQTPGQGLQFLFEYFSETQRNKGNFPGRFSGRQFSNSRSEMNVSTLELGDSALYLCASSLDGAPTGELFFGEGSRLTVL.

The sample holds many counts of this clonotype. The chain links TRBV6-2 or TRBV6-3 to TRBJ1-5; no firm D call. Trimming pared 8 bases from V and 1 base from J, leaving 12 bases between. The CDR3 is 14 residues long. The germline V gene has CDR1 MNHEY and CDR2 SVGEGT. CDR3 nucleotides: TGTGCCAGCCACGACGCGGGGAGCAATCAGCCCCAGCATTTT. Its protein is CASHDAGSNQPQHF.

This clonotype was counted at least ten times. This rearrangement joins TRBV20-1 to TRBJ2-7; TRBD1 aligns across 7 bases. Per germline, CDR1 DFQATT and CDR2 SNEGSKA (reference sequence). The CDR3 length is 12 residues. CDR3 in amino acids: CSAGTVTYEQYF. The CDR3 coding sequence is TGCAGCGCCGGGACAGTCACTTACGAGCAGTACTTC.

There are many counts of this clonotype. This chain uses TRBV20-1 with TRBJ2-5; D is unclear. Looked up from germline, CDR1 is DFQATT and CDR2 is SNEGSKA (reference sequence). The CDR3 length is 13 residues. V was shortened by 6 bases and J by 4 bases, with 15 bases between the two germline ends. The CDR3 loop reads CSASLYAGETQYF. The CDR3 DNA is TGCAGTGCCAGCCTCTATGCCGGAGAGACCCAGTACTTC.

This clonotype was detected only a few times. This chain joins TRBV3-1 and TRBJ2-7; no definite D call. Germline assignment: CDR1 LGHDT and CDR2 YNNKEL (reference sequence). Trimming removed 0 bases at V and 7 bases at J, with 10 bases between. This CDR3 has 13 residues. Here the CDR3 DNA reads TGTGCCAGCAGCCAAGATCACGGGCGGGAGCAGTACTTC. Translated: CASSQDHGREQYF.

This clonotype has ten or more counts. The junction departs from the called germline gene at one end, perhaps through a read error. The gene calls are TRBV7-2 and TRBJ2-7, with D tentatively TRBD1 (7 bases). Germline CDR1 reads SGHTA; CDR2 reads FQGNSA. CDR3 length: 13 amino acids. Here the CDR3 reads CASSAGQLYEQYF. DNA of the CDR3: TGTGCCAGCAGCGCGGGACAGTTATACGAGCAGTACTTT.

Ten or more counts support this clonotype. This chain joins TRBV25-1 and TRBJ1-1, with D unresolved. Germline V lookup: CDR1 MGHDK, CDR2 SYGVNS. This CDR3 is 13 amino acids long. Trimming shortened V by 10 bases and J by 5 bases, and 17 bases separated the two germline ends. CDR3: CATYSARETEAFF. The CDR3 region has the DNA TGTGCCACCTATTCAGCGAGGGAGACTGAAGCTTTCTTT.

As regards this clonotype: A junction boundary mismatches the germline segment, possibly from a read error. The rearrangement joins TRBV7-9 to TRBJ1-3, with a possible D match to TRBD1 (6 bases). This CDR3 comprises 15 residues. The germline V gene encodes CDR1 SEHNR and CDR2 FQNEAQ (reference sequence). In DNA form, the CDR3 reads TGTGCCATCAGCTTTGTATCAGGGGTCGGAAACACCATATATTTT. Translated, it gives CAISFVSGVGNTIYF.

This clonotype has at least ten counts. The chain has TRBV12-3 or TRBV12-4 and TRBJ1-1, with D maybe TRBD1 (5 bases). The CDR3 is 12 residues long. V was shortened by 7 bases and J by 10 bases, with 16 bases between the two germline ends. DNA of the CDR3: TGTGCCAGCACAGGGCAGAATCTGCCAGCTTTCTTT. Protein product: CASTGQNLPAFF.

This clonotype was found many times. J is TRBJ2-7 and V is TRBV10-3, with TRBD2 identical over 11 bases. The CDR3 spans 15 residues. Germline V gene data show CDR1 as ENHRY and CDR2 as SYGVKD. Trimming took 4 bases from V and 2 from J; bases not matched to a gene: 4. The CDR3 here is CAISVGLAGTYEQYF. In DNA, the CDR3 is TGTGCCATCAGTGTCGGACTAGCGGGCACCTACGAGCAGTACTTC.